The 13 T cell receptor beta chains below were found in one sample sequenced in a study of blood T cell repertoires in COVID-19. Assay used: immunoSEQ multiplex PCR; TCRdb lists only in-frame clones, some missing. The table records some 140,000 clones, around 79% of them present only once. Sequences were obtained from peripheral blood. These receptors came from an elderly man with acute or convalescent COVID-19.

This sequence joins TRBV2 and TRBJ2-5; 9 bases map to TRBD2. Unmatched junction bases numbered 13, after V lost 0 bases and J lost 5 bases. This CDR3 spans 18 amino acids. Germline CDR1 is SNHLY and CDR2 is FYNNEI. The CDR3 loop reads CASSEARVAGEGWETQYF. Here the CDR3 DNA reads TGTGCCAGCAGTGAAGCGCGGGTAGCGGGAGAAGGTTGGGAGACCCAGTACTTC.

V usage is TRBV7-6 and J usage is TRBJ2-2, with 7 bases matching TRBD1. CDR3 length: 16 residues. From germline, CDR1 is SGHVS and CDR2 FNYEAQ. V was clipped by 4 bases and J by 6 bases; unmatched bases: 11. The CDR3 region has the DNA TGTGCCAGCAGCTCCCCCGGGACAGCCCTACCCGGGGAGCTGTTTTTT. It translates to CASSSPGTALPGELFF.

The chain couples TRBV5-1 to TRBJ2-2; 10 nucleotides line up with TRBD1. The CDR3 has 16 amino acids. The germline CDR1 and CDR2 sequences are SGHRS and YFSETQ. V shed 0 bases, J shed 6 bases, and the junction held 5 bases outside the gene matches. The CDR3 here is CASSLAGTGVPGELFF. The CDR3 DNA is TGCGCCAGCAGCTTGGCCGGGACAGGGGTACCCGGGGAGCTGTTTTTT.

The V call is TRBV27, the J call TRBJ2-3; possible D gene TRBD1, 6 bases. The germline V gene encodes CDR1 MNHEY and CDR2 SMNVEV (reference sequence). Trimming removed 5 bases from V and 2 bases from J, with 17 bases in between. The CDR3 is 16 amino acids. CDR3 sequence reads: CASSHLGTRNTDTQYF. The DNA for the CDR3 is TGTGCCAGCAGTCACCTCGGGACAAGGAACACAGATACGCAGTATTTT.

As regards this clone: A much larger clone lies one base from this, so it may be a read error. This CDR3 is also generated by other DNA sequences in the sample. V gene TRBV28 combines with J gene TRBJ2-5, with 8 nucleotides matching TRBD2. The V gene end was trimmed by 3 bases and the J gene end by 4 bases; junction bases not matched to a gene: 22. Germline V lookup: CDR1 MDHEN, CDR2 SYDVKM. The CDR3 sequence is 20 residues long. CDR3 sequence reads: CASSFPRGLRREGEGETQYF. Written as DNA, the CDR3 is TGTGCCAGCAGTTTTCCCCGGGGGTTACGCCGGGAGGGGGAGGGAGAGACCCAGTACTTC.

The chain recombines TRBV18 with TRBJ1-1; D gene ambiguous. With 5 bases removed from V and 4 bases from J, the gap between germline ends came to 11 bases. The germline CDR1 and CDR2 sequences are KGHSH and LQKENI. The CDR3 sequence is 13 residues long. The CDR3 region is CASSGSWSTEAFF. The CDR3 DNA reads TGTGCCAGCTCAGGGAGTTGGAGCACTGAAGCTTTCTTT.

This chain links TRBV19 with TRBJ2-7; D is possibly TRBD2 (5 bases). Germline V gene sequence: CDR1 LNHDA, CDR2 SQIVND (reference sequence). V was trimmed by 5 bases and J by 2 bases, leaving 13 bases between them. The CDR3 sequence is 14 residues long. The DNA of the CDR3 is TGTGCCAGTAGTGCCCGGGAACCAACCTACGAGCAGTACTTC. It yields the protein CASSAREPTYEQYF.

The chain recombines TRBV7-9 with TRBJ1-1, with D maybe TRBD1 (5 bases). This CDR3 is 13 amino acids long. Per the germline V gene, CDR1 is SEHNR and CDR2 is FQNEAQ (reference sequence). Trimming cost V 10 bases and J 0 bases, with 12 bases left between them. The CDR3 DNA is TGTGCCACACAGACAGTTTTGAACACTGAAGCTTTCTTT. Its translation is CATQTVLNTEAFF. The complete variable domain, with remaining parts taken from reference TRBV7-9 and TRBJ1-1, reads DTGVSQNPRHKITKRGQNVTFRCDPISEHNRLYWYRQTLGQGPEFLTYFQNEAQLEKSRLLSDRFSAERPKGSFSTLEIQRTEQGDSAMYLCATQTVLNTEAFFGQGTRLTVV.

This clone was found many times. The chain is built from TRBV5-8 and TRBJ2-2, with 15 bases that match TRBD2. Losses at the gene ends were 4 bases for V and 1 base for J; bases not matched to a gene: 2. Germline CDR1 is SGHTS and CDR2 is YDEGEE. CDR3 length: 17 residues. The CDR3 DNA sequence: TGTGCCAGCAGCGGGACTAGCGGGGGGCGGAACACCGGGGAGCTGTTTTTT. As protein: CASSGTSGGRNTGELFF. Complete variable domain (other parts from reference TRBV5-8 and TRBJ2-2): EAGVTQSPTHLIKTRGQQATLRCSPISGHTSVYWYQQALGLGLQFLLWYDEGEERNRGNFPPRFSGRQFPNYSSELNVNALELEDSALYLCASSGTSGGRNTGELFFGEGSRLTVL.

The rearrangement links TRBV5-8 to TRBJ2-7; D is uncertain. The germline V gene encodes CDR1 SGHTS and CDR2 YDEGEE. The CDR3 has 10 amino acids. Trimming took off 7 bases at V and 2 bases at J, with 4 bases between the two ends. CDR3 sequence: CASGTYEQYV. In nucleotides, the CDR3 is TGTGCCAGCGGCACCTACGAGCAGTACGTC.

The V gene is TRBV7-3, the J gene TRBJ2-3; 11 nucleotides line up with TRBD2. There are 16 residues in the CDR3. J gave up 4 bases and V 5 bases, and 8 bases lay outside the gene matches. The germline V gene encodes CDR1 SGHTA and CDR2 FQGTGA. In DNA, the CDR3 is TGTGCCAGCAGCCCCGTAGCGGGGGGGCCGGCAGATACGCAGTATTTT. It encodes CASSPVAGGPADTQYF.

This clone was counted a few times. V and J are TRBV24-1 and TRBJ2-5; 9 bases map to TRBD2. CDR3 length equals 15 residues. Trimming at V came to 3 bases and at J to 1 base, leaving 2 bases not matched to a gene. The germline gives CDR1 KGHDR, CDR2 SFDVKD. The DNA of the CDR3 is TGTGCCACCAGTGATAGCGGGGGGAGCCAAGAGACCCAGTACTTC. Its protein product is CATSDSGGSQETQYF.

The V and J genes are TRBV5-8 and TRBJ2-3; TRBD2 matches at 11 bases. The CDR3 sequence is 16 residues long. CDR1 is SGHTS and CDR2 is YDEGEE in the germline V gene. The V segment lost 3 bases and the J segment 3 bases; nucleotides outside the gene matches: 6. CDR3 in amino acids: CASSSRLAGTTDTQYF. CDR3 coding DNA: TGTGCCAGCAGCTCGCGACTAGCGGGGACTACAGATACGCAGTATTTT.